Described below is a single T cell receptor (beta chain) sequence and its context. What it recognizes is unknown. This entry comes from a study of cytomegalovirus exposure and HLA in healthy donors. Points from the study as a whole: TCR beta V- and J-gene trimming was later associated with a missense DCLRE1C variant. Productive rates of about 87% or about 30% were seen for most TCR beta V segments in an earlier analysis. By a later analysis, the bulk of CMV-associated TCR beta chains appeared HLA-restricted. Several of the most significant clusters appeared, in a later analysis, to be linked to common viral pathogens.

This CDR3 region has 15 residues. Trimming removed 7 bases from V and 5 bases from J; junction bases left unmatched: 11. The germline gives CDR1 MNHNY, CDR2 SVGAGI (reference sequence). It was with 60 Vbeta and 13 Jbeta primers that the PCR ran. Only in-frame clones appear in the TCRdb table, and some are missing; sequencing was by immunoSEQ multiplex PCR. The sample has around 100,000 clones, 65% to 85% seen once; the top ten hold about 1.9%. The chain combines TRBV6-6 with TRBJ2-1; 7 bases line up with TRBD2. Sequences were obtained from PBMCs. This TCR was sampled from a woman in her thirties or forties in good health and CMV-seronegative. The DNA for the CDR3 is TGTGCCAGCACCCCGGGAGGCGCGCCTAACAATGAGCAGTTCTTC. This translates into CASTPGGAPNNEQFF.